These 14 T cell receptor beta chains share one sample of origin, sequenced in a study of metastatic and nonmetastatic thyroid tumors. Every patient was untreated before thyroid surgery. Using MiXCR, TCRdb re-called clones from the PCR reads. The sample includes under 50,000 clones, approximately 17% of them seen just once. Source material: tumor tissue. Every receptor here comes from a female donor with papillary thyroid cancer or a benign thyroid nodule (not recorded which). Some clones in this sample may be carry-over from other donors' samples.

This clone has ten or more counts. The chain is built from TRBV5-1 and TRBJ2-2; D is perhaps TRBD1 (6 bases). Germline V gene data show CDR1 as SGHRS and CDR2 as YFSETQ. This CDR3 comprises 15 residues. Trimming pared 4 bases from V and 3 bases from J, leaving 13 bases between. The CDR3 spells CASSHGQFYTGELFF. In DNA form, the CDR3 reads TGCGCCAGCAGCCACGGACAGTTTTACACCGGGGAGCTGTTTTTT.

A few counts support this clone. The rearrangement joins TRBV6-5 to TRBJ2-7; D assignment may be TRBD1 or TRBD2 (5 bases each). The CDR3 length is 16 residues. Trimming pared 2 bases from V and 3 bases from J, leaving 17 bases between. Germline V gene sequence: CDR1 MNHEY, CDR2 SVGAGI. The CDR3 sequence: CASSYRGPGLGYEQYF. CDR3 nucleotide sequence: TGTGCCAGCAGTTACCGGGGCCCCGGGCTGGGCTACGAGCAGTACTTC.

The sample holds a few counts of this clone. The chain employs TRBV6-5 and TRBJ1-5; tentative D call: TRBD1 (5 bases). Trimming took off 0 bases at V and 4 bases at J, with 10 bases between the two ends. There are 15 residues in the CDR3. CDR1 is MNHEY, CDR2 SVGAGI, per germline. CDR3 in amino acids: CASSYSTGGNQPQHF. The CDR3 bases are TGTGCCAGCAGTTACTCGACGGGGGGGAATCAGCCCCAGCATTTT.

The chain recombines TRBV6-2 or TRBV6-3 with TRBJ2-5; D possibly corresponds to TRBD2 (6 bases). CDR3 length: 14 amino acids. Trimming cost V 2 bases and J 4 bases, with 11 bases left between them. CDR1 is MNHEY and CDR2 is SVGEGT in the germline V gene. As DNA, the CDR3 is TGTGCCAGCAGTTACGACGGGAGCTTAGAGACCCAGTACTTC. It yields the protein CASSYDGSLETQYF.

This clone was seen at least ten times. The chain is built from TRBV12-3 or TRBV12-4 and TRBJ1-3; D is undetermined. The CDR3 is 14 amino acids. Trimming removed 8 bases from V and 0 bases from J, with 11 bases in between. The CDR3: CASGLRSSGNTIYF. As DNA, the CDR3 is TGTGCCAGCGGACTTCGATCCTCTGGAAACACCATATATTTT.

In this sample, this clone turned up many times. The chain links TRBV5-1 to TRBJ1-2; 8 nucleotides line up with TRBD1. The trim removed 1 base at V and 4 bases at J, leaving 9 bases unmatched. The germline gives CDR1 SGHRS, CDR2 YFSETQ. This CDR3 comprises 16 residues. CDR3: CASSLRPGGGGYGYTF. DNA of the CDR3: TGCGCCAGCAGCTTGAGGCCAGGGGGCGGGGGCTATGGCTACACCTTC.

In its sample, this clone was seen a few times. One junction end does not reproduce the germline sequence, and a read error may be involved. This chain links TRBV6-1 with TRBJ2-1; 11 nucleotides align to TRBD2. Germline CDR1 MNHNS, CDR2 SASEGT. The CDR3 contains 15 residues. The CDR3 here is CASIELAGVYNEQSF. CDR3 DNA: TGTGCCAGCATTGAACTAGCGGGGGTTTACAATGAGCAGTCCTTC.

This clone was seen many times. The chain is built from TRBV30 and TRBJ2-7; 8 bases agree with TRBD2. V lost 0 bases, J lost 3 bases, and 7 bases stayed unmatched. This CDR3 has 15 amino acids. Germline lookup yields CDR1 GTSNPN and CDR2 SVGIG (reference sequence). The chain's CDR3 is CAWSVGLAGYYEQYF. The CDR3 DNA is TGTGCCTGGAGTGTAGGTTTAGCGGGGTACTACGAGCAGTACTTC.

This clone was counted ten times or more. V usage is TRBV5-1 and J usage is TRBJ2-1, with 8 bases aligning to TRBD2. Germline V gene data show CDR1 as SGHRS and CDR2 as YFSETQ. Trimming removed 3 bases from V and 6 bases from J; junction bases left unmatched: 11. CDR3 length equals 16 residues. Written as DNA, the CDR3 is TGCGCCAGCAGCTGGGGAGATGAGCGGGAGCTCAATGAGCAGTTCTTC. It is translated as CASSWGDERELNEQFF.

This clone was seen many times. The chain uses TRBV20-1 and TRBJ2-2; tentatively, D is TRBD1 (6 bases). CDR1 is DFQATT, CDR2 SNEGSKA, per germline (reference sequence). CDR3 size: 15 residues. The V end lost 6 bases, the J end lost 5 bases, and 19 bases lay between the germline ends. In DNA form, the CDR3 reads TGCAGTGCCATCAATACAGGGTCGTGGACCGGGGAGCTGTTTTTT. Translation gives CSAINTGSWTGELFF.

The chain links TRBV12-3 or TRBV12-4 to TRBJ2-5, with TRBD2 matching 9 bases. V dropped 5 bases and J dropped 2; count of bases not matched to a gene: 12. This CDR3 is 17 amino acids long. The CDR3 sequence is CASSHEGIAGAQETQYF. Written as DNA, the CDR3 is TGTGCCAGCAGTCACGAGGGGATAGCGGGGGCACAAGAGACCCAGTACTTC.

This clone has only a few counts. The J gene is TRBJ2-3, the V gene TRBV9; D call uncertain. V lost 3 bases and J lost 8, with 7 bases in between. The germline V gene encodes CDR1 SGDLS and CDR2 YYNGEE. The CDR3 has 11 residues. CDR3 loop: CASSGRFTQYF. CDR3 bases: TGTGCCAGCAGCGGCAGGTTTACGCAGTATTTT.

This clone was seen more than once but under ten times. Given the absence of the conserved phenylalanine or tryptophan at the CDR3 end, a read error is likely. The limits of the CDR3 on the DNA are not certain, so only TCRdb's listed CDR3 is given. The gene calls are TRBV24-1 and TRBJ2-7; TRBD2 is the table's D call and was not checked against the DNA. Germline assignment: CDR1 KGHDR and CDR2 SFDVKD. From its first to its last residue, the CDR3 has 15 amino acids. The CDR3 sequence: CATSDSGRNSYERYL.

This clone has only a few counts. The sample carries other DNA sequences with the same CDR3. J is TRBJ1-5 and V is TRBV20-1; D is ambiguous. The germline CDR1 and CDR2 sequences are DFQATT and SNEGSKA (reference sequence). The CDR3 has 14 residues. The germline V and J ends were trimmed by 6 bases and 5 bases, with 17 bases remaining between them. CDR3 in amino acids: CSARPSGFYQPQHF. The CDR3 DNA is TGCAGTGCCCGTCCCTCAGGATTCTATCAGCCCCAGCATTTT.